The rows below give T cell receptor beta chains drawn from one sample of a study of sequential checkpoint blockade in melanoma. This table comes from immunoSEQ multiplex PCR, and its TCRdb copy is limited to in-frame clones, with some not included. Among fewer than 40,000 clones listed, about 88% were seen once. The sample in question was CD8+ T cells sorted from blood (inferred from file names), obtained from a patient given nivolumab and ipilimumab in sequence. These receptors were collected from a human donor with melanoma. Both conserved end residues are part of each CDR3. A D gene is named only where the DNA matches it firmly. The size of a clone is reported for some rows only, either as once, few or many, or as a class for expanded clones.

DNA | CDR3 | size | J | V | D
TGTGCCAGTAGTACCTATAGCGGGATCGGCTACAATGAGCAGTTCTTC | CASSTYSGIGYNEQFF | - | TRBJ2-1 | TRBV19 | TRBD2
TGTGCCAGCAGCCCCCGGACAGGTAACATGAACACTGAAGCTTTCTTT | CASSPRTGNMNTEAFF | - | TRBJ1-1 | TRBV11-3 | TRBD1
TGTGCCACCAGCAGAGATCGCGCAGGGGGCACTTACGAGCAGTACTTC | CATSRDRAGGTYEQYF | once | TRBJ2-7 | TRBV15 | TRBD1
TGCGCCAGCAGCGAATTGGGAGTTTCTTTAGATCAGCCCCAGCATTTT | CASSELGVSLDQPQHF | - | TRBJ1-5 | TRBV5-1 | -
TGCAGCGTTGTTTCGGGGAACACTGAAGCTTTCTTT | CSVVSGNTEAFF | - | TRBJ1-1 | TRBV29-1 | -
TGTGCCAGTAGCCATCCCGGCGACCAGGGCTCCTACGAGCAGTACTTC | CASSHPGDQGSYEQYF | few | TRBJ2-7 | TRBV19 | -
TGTGCCAGCAGCGACCGACAGACCTACGAGCAGTACTTC | CASSDRQTYEQYF | few | TRBJ2-7 | TRBV7-9 | -
TGTGCCAGCACCCCGGACAGCGGAAACACCATATATTTT | CASTPDSGNTIYF | - | TRBJ1-3 | TRBV5-4 | -
TGTGCCTGGAGGGGGGGTTTCGGTAATGAAAAACTGTTTTTT | CAWRGGFGNEKLFF | - | TRBJ1-4 | TRBV30 | -
TGTGCCAGCAGCGTAGCTGGGAGACTCGAGCTGATTTACAATGAGCAGTTCTTC | CASSVAGRLELIYNEQFF | - | TRBJ2-1 | TRBV9 | -
TGTGCCAGCAGTCCAGGACAGGGCTCCTACGAGCAGTACTTC | CASSPGQGSYEQYF | - | TRBJ2-7 | TRBV28 | TRBD1
TGTGCCAGCAGCCTTCCGACAGAATACTCCTACAATGAGCAGTTCTTC | CASSLPTEYSYNEQFF | - | TRBJ2-1 | TRBV5-6 | -
TGTGCCAGCAGCCGCTCCAGGGAGGGCACAGATACGCAGTATTTT | CASSRSREGTDTQYF | - | TRBJ2-3 | TRBV6-5 | -
TGTGCCAGCAGCTGGAGCTCCTACGAGCAGTACTTC | CASSWSSYEQYF | - | TRBJ2-7 | TRBV5-5 | -
TGTGCCATCAGTGAAATTGGGCGCGAGCAGTACTTC | CAISEIGREQYF | - | TRBJ2-7 | TRBV10-3 | -
TGTGCCAGCAGCTGGTCTAGCGGGAGCCTAAATGAGCAGTTCTTC | CASSWSSGSLNEQFF | once | TRBJ2-1 | TRBV5-4 | TRBD2
TGTGCCAGTAGCCTCGGGACAGGGGGCGCGAATGAGCAGTTCTTC | CASSLGTGGANEQFF | - | TRBJ2-1 | TRBV19 | TRBD1
TGTGCCACTGGTCAAGGGGGTCTCGGGAAAGATACGCAGTATTTT | CATGQGGLGKDTQYF | - | TRBJ2-3 | TRBV9 | -
TGTGCCAGCAGCCCCCCCGCCTCCTACGAGCAGTACTTC | CASSPPASYEQYF | once | TRBJ2-7 | TRBV7-9 | -
TGTGCCACCAGCAGAGATGTGGGAGCCTACAATGAGCAGTTCTTC | CATSRDVGAYNEQFF | - | TRBJ2-1 | TRBV15 | -
TGTGCCAGCAGCTTACATCCGGGACTAGCGGTGGATGAGCAGTTCTTC | CASSLHPGLAVDEQFF | - | TRBJ2-1 | TRBV11-2 | TRBD2
TGTGCCAGCAGTTCGGTACCCGGGGAGCTGTTTTTT | CASSSVPGELFF | - | TRBJ2-2 | TRBV7-9 | -
TGTGCCAGCAGCGTAGTGGGCAGGAGGCCAGCCTACAATGAGCAGTTCTTC | CASSVVGRRPAYNEQFF | - | TRBJ2-1 | TRBV9 | -
TGTGCCACCAGCAGAGTGCCTCTAGCGATCGATGAGCAGTTCTTC | CATSRVPLAIDEQFF | - | TRBJ2-1 | TRBV15 | -
TGTGCCAGCCAGAGACTAGCGGGAGAGGGCACAGATACGCAGTATTTT | CASQRLAGEGTDTQYF | - | TRBJ2-3 | TRBV9 | TRBD2
TGTGCCAGCAGCTTAGCGCCGTTCAGCTACGAGCAGTACTTC | CASSLAPFSYEQYF | once | TRBJ2-7 | TRBV7-6 | -
TGTGCCAGCAGCTTAGAGGCAGGTTTTAATGAAAAACTGTTTTTT | CASSLEAGFNEKLFF | - | TRBJ1-4 | TRBV7-6 | -
TGTGCCAGCAGCTTTTACCCTGTGATCGAGGGCAGTCACTCTGGAAACACCATATATTTT | CASSFYPVIEGSHSGNTIYF | few | TRBJ1-3 | TRBV7-6 | -
TGTGCCAGTAGCGCCTGGACAGCTAGCAATCAGCCCCAGCATTTT | CASSAWTASNQPQHF | - | TRBJ1-5 | TRBV19 | -
TGTGCCAGCAGTGATATGTACTATCCTACCCCTAATAGCAATCAGCCCCAGCATTTT | CASSDMYYPTPNSNQPQHF | - | TRBJ1-5 | TRBV6-1 | -
TGTGCCAGCAGGATGGATTTGGGACAGGGGCGAGAGACCCAGTACTTC | CASRMDLGQGRETQYF | - | TRBJ2-5 | TRBV27 | TRBD1